The 26 T cell receptor beta chains below were found in one sample sequenced in a study of T cells in Graves' hyperthyroidism and ophthalmopathy. What was amplified from RNA transcripts were TCR beta CDR3 regions. Initially, a first-round RT-PCR of the TCR CDR3 employed the HTBI primer set. MiXCR was run by TCRdb on the multiplex PCR reads, yielding one entry per CDR3 protein. Among 640,000 or so distinct CDR3 sequences listed, roughly 15% were seen once. The sequencing input was blood. These receptors were taken from a woman in her thirties or forties with Graves' ophthalmopathy.

The sample holds many counts of this clonotype. The chain couples TRBV6-1 to TRBJ2-7; 9 nucleotides align to TRBD2. The CDR3 extends over 12 amino acids. V gave up 8 bases and J gave up 3 bases; unmatched junction bases: 2. Germline V gene data show CDR1 as MNHNS and CDR2 as SASEGT. This CDR3 is CASWTSDYEQYF. CDR3 in DNA: TGTGCCAGCTGGACTAGCGACTACGAGCAGTACTTC.

There are many counts of this clonotype. The chain combines TRBV12-3 or TRBV12-4 with TRBJ2-2, with 9 nucleotides matching TRBD1. V shed 6 bases, J shed 6 bases, and the junction held 8 bases outside the gene matches. The CDR3 sequence is 15 residues long. In DNA form, the CDR3 reads TGTGCCAGCAGCCTGGGACAGGGCGGGGCCGGGGAGCTGTTTTTT. Its translation: CASSLGQGGAGELFF.

In its sample, this clonotype was seen many times. The genes are TRBV19 and TRBJ1-6, with TRBD1 matching over 7 bases. This CDR3 comprises 13 residues. The V segment lost 7 bases and the J segment 10 bases; nucleotides outside the gene matches: 7. Germline V gives CDR1 LNHDA, CDR2 SQIVND (reference sequence). The CDR3 DNA sequence: TGTGCCAGTACCCAGACAGGGTGGTCACCCCTCCACTTT. As protein: CASTQTGWSPLHF.

This clonotype was seen many times. CDR3 nucleotide sequence: TGTGCCATCAGGCAAACGACGGCCACCTACGAGCAGTACTTC. It is translated as CAIRQTTATYEQYF. J is TRBJ2-7 and V is TRBV10-3, with D uncertain. The CDR3 spans 14 residues. In germline, CDR1 is ENHRY, CDR2 SYGVKD. Trimming shortened V by 6 bases and J by 2 bases, and 14 bases separated the two germline ends.

V gene TRBV18 combines with J gene TRBJ1-5; D ambiguous. The germline V and J ends were trimmed by 2 bases and 3 bases, with 8 bases remaining between them. Germline CDR1 and CDR2: KGHSH and LQKENI. This CDR3 has 14 amino acids. For the CDR3, the DNA is TGTGCCAGCTCACCAGAAGGTGCCAATCAGCCCCAGCATTTT. Translation gives CASSPEGANQPQHF.

V usage is TRBV20-1 and J usage is TRBJ2-2; 13 nucleotides align to TRBD2. The CDR3 has 14 amino acids. V lost 6 bases and J lost 6; bases outside the gene matches: 4. Germline V gives CDR1 DFQATT, CDR2 SNEGSKA (reference sequence). DNA of the CDR3: TGCAGTGCCGGGACTAGCGGGACAGCCGGGGAGCTGTTTTTT. Protein product: CSAGTSGTAGELFF.

In its sample, this clonotype was seen a few times. The chain combines TRBV29-1 with TRBJ1-2, with D hard to call. Germline CDR1 and CDR2: SQVTM and ANQGSEA. The CDR3 is made up of 10 amino acids. Deletions cut 7 bases from V and 6 bases from J, with 9 bases between. The DNA of the CDR3 is TGCAGCGCCCTCGGGGATGGCTACACCTTC. This codes for CSALGDGYTF.

This clonotype was counted many times. The rearrangement joins TRBV7-9 to TRBJ1-1; TRBD1 might be the D (6 bases). Looked up from germline, CDR1 is SEHNR and CDR2 is FQNEAQ (reference sequence). CDR3 length equals 14 residues. V was cut by 7 bases and J by 7 bases, with 19 bases left in between. The CDR3 loop reads CASIYTGKGSEAFF. CDR3 in DNA: TGTGCCAGCATCTATACAGGGAAGGGCAGTGAAGCTTTCTTT.

This clonotype was detected ten times or more. The chain is built from TRBV5-1 and TRBJ1-2; TRBD1 matches at 10 bases. Per the germline V gene, CDR1 is SGHRS and CDR2 is YFSETQ. The CDR3 is 14 amino acids. J lost 6 bases, V lost 4 bases, and 6 bases had no gene match. The CDR3 nucleotides read TGCGCCAGCAGCCCCGGGACAGGGGAGGATGGCTACACCTTC. It yields the protein CASSPGTGEDGYTF. The whole variable domain, remainder taken from reference TRBV5-1 and TRBJ1-2, is KAGVTQTPRYLIKTRGQQVTLSCSPISGHRSVSWYQQTPGQGLQFLFEYFSETQRNKGNFPGRFSGRQFSNSRSEMNVSTLELGDSALYLCASSPGTGEDGYTFGSGTRLTVV.

This clonotype occurred many times. The chain couples TRBV6-6 to TRBJ1-1; D gene unclear. The CDR3 contains 13 residues. V gave up 11 bases and J gave up 3 bases, with 16 bases separating them. CDR1 and CDR2 from the germline V gene are MNHNY and SVGAGI (reference sequence). The CDR3 coding sequence is TGTGCCTGTTACTCCCGTGTGTACACTGAAGCTTTCTTT. This sequence encodes CACYSRVYTEAFF.

This clonotype has a count of ten or more. The gene calls are TRBV20-1 and TRBJ2-7; tentative D call: TRBD2 (6 bases). V was clipped by 0 bases and J by 3 bases, with 9 bases between them. The CDR3 is 13 residues long. Germline V gene sequence: CDR1 DFQATT, CDR2 SNEGSKA (reference sequence). The CDR3 DNA is TGCAGTGCTAGAGAGGGTAGCGGCTACGAGCAGTACTTC. Amino acids: CSAREGSGYEQYF.

This clonotype was detected ten times or more. The V gene is TRBV27, the J gene TRBJ1-5; a possible D gene is TRBD1 (5 bases). V lost 6 bases, J lost 5 bases, and 11 bases lay in between. Per the germline V gene, CDR1 is MNHEY and CDR2 is SMNVEV (reference sequence). This CDR3 region has 13 residues. CDR3 in amino acids: CASRGGWYQPQHF. The CDR3 region has the DNA TGTGCCAGCAGGGGGGGGTGGTATCAGCCCCAGCATTTT.

Ten or more counts support this clonotype. V is TRBV19 and J is TRBJ2-2; no definite D call. Trimming pared 7 bases from V and 0 bases from J, leaving 9 bases between. The V gene's germline CDR1 is LNHDA and CDR2 SQIVND (reference sequence). The CDR3 spans 14 residues. Here the CDR3 reads CASITRANTGELFF. As DNA, the CDR3 is TGTGCCAGTATTACCAGAGCGAACACCGGGGAGCTGTTTTTT.

This clonotype appeared many times. The rearrangement uses TRBV20-1 and TRBJ1-2; TRBD1 aligns across 7 bases. V lost 5 bases, J lost 4 bases, and 4 bases stayed unmatched. CDR3 size: 12 residues. Germline V gene data show CDR1 as DFQATT and CDR2 as SNEGSKA (reference sequence). The CDR3 reads CSARTGLYGYTF. CDR3 bases: TGCAGTGCTCGGACAGGCCTCTATGGCTACACCTTC.

This clonotype showed up many times. The genes are TRBV10-2 and TRBJ1-2; TRBD1 matches at 8 bases. Losses at the gene ends were 0 bases for V and 7 bases for J; bases not matched to a gene: 4. In germline, CDR1 is WSHSY, CDR2 SAAADI. The CDR3 runs to 14 residues. CDR3 DNA: TGCGCCAGCAGTGAGTCACGGACAGGGTCTGGCTACACCTTC. Translated: CASSESRTGSGYTF.

A few counts support this clonotype. The chain has TRBV5-1 and TRBJ2-5; no clear D. The CDR3 spans 15 residues. V lost 2 bases to trimming and J lost 1 base, with 12 bases between them. The germline V gene has CDR1 SGHRS and CDR2 YFSETQ. CDR3 DNA: TGCGCCAGCAGCTTACTTCTGGCGGCCCAAGAGACCCAGTACTTC. As protein: CASSLLLAAQETQYF.

There are many counts of this clonotype. The CDR3 loop is CASSFAGGGYTF. The DNA for the CDR3 is TGTGCCAGCAGTTTTGCAGGGGGAGGCTACACCTTC. The V call is TRBV12-3 or TRBV12-4, the J call TRBJ1-2; TRBD1 aligns across 7 bases. V gave up 3 bases and J gave up 8 bases; unmatched junction bases: 3. The length of the CDR3 is 12 residues.

The V and J genes are TRBV28 and TRBJ2-5, with D tentatively TRBD1 (6 bases). Between the trimmed V and J ends, which lost 3 bases and 6 bases, there was a span of 14 bases. Germline CDR1 MDHEN, CDR2 SYDVKM. The length of the CDR3 is 14 residues. For the CDR3, the DNA is TGTGCCAGCAGTTTGGCAGGGGCGTCAAAGACCCAGTACTTC. This codes for CASSLAGASKTQYF.

This clonotype was detected many times. The chain couples TRBV6-5 to TRBJ1-2; D remains unclear. The CDR3 totals 15 residues. Germline CDR1 is MNHEY and CDR2 is SVGAGI. Trimming took 4 bases from V and 2 from J, leaving 14 bases between them. CDR3 sequence: CASSSDTGGNYGYTF. The DNA for the CDR3 is TGTGCCAGCAGTTCAGACACCGGCGGAAACTATGGCTACACCTTC.

This clonotype was recorded many times. This chain uses TRBV6-1 with TRBJ1-5; 8 positions match TRBD1. The CDR3 has 14 residues. In germline, CDR1 is MNHNS, CDR2 SASEGT. With 7 bases clipped from V and 9 bases from J, the junction kept 11 bases outside the gene matches. In nucleotides, the CDR3 is TGTGCCAGCAATGACAGGGGTGCACGGGGGCCCCAGCATTTT. It codes for CASNDRGARGPQHF.

The rearrangement links TRBV6-5 to TRBJ1-1, with 9 nucleotides matching TRBD1. Germline CDR1 reads MNHEY; CDR2 reads SVGAGI. The J segment lost 4 bases and the V segment lost 2 bases, leaving 8 bases of the junction unmatched. This CDR3 is built from 16 residues. CDR3 sequence reads: CASSYGDREGFTEAFF. The CDR3 bases are TGTGCCAGCAGTTACGGGGACAGGGAAGGGTTCACTGAAGCTTTCTTT.

This clonotype was counted many times. The rearrangement joins TRBV24-1 to TRBJ2-5, with TRBD2 matching over 9 bases. The CDR3 loop spans 15 amino acids. The germline CDR1 and CDR2 sequences are KGHDR and SFDVKD. The junction had 11 bases not matched to a gene; V was cut back by 9 bases and J by 4 bases. The CDR3 nucleotides read TGTGCCACCGCCTTAGCGGGAGCTTCGGGAGAGACCCAGTACTTC. Encoded protein: CATALAGASGETQYF.

This clonotype was observed at least ten times. The CDR3 sequence: CASRPTLGHAYEQYF. In nucleotides, the CDR3 is TGTGCCAGCAGACCAACCCTGGGACACGCCTACGAGCAGTACTTC. The chain couples TRBV6-5 to TRBJ2-7, with a weak D call TRBD1 (6 bases). The CDR3 contains 15 residues. The germline V gene encodes CDR1 MNHEY and CDR2 SVGAGI. Trimming took off 6 bases at V and 2 bases at J, with 17 bases between the two ends.

This clonotype was detected ten times or more. CDR3 amino acids: CASSLDPRRTGHGYTF. Written as DNA, the CDR3 is TGTGCCAGCAGCTTAGACCCCCGCCGGACAGGCCATGGCTACACCTTC. V gene TRBV7-9 combines with J gene TRBJ1-2; the match to TRBD1 covers 7 bases. The CDR3 loop spans 16 amino acids. V shed 1 base, J shed 6 bases, and the junction held 11 bases outside the gene matches. Germline-derived CDR1 and CDR2 are SEHNR and FQNEAQ (reference sequence).

This clonotype was detected ten times or more. This chain connects TRBV28 to TRBJ2-7; D perhaps matches TRBD1 (6 bases). The CDR3 runs to 13 residues. Germline V gene data show CDR1 as MDHEN and CDR2 as SYDVKM. V lost 5 bases to trimming and J lost 11 bases, with 19 bases between them. The CDR3 sequence is CASSTGLTGKEYF. For the CDR3, the DNA is TGTGCCAGCAGTACTGGATTAACAGGGAAAGAGTACTTC. The entire variable domain, with the rest obtained from reference TRBV28 and TRBJ2-7, is as follows: DVKVTQSSRYLVKRTGEKVFLECVQDMDHENMFWYRQDPGLGLRLIYFSYDVKMKEKGDIPEGYSVSREKKERFSLILESASTNQTSMYLCASSTGLTGKEYFGPGTRLTVT.

This clonotype was counted ten times or more. The gene calls are TRBV5-1 and TRBJ1-2, with D possibly matching TRBD1 (5 bases). Trimming took 4 bases from V and 8 from J, leaving 15 bases between them. The CDR3 consists of 13 residues. Germline V CDR1 and CDR2: SGHRS, YFSETQ. In DNA form, the CDR3 reads TGCGCCAGCAGCAGGGACGGTGGCCAGGGCTACACCTTC. Its protein is CASSRDGGQGYTF.